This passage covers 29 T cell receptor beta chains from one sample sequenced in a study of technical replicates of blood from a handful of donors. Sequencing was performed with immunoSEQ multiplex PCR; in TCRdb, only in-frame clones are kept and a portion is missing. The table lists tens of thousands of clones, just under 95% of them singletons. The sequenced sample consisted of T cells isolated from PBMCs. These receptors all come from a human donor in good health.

CDR3 in DNA: TGTGCCAGCAGCGTGGACGGAGGCTACGAGCAGTACTTC. Protein: CASSVDGGYEQYF. The chain uses TRBV9 and TRBJ2-7, with D perhaps TRBD2 (5 bases). The V gene's germline CDR1 is SGDLS and CDR2 YYNGEE. This CDR3 comprises 13 residues. With 2 bases removed from V and 3 bases from J, the gap between germline ends came to 9 bases.

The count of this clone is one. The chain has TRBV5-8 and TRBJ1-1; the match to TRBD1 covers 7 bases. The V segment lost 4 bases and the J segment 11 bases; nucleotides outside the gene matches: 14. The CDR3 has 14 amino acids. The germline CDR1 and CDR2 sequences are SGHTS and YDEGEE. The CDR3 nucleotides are TGTGCCAGCAGCCGACTGGGACAGATCGAAGTGGCTTTCTTT. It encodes CASSRLGQIEVAFF.

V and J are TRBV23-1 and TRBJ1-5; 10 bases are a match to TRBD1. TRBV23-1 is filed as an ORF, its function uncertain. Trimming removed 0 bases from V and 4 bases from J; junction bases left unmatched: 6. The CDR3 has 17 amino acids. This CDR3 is CASSQSSGTGANQPQHF. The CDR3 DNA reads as TGCGCCAGCAGTCAATCTTCCGGGACAGGGGCAAATCAGCCCCAGCATTTT.

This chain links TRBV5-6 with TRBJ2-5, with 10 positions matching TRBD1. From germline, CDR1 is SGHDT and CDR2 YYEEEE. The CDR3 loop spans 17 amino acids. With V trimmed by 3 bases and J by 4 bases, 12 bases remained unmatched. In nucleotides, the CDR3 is TGTGCCAGCAGCTCCGAGGGGGACAGGGGATGGGGAGAGACCCAGTACTTC. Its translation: CASSSEGDRGWGETQYF.

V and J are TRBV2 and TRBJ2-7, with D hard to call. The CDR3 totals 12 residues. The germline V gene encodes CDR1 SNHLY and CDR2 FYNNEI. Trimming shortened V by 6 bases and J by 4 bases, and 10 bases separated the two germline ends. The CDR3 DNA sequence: TGTGCCAGCAGGAGGTCCCAGTACGAGCAGTACTTC. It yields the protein CASRRSQYEQYF.

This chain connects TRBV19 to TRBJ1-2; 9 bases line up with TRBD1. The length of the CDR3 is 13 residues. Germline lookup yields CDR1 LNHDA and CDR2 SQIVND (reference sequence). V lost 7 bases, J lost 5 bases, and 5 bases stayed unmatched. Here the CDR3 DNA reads TGTGCCAGTACGAGACAGGGGGGATATGGCTACACCTTC. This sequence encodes CASTRQGGYGYTF.

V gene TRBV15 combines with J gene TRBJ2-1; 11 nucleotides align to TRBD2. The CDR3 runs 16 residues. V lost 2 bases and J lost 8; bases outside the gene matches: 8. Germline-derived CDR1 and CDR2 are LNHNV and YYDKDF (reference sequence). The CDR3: CATSRWGLAEADEQFF. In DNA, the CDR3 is TGTGCCACCAGCAGATGGGGACTAGCGGAGGCGGATGAGCAGTTCTTC.

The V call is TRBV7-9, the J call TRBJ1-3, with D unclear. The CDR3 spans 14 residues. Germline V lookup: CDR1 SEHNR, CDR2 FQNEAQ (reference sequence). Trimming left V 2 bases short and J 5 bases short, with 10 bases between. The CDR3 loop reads CASSLTRTRNTIYF. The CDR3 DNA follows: TGTGCCAGCAGCTTAACACGCACTAGAAACACCATATATTTT. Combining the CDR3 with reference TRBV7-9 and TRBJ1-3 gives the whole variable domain DTGVSQNPRHKITKRGQNVTFRCDPISEHNRLYWYRQTLGQGPEFLTYFQNEAQLEKSRLLSDRFSAERPKGSFSTLEIQRTEQGDSAMYLCASSLTRTRNTIYFGEGSWLTVV.

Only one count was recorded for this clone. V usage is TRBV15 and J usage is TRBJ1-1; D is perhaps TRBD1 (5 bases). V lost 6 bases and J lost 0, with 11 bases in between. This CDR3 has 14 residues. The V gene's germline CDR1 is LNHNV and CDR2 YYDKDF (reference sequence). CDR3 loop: CATRLTAMNTEAFF. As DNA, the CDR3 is TGTGCCACCAGATTGACAGCAATGAACACTGAAGCTTTCTTT.

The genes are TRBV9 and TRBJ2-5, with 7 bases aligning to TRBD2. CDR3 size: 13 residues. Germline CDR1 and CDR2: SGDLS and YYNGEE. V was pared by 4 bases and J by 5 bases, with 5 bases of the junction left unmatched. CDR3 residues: CASSPWEGETQYF. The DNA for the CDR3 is TGTGCCAGCAGCCCTTGGGAGGGGGAGACCCAGTACTTC.

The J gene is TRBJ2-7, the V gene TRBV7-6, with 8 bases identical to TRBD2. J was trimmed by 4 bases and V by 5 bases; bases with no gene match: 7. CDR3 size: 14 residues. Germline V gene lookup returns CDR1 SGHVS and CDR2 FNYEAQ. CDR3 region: CASSLVGGRYEQYF. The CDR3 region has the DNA TGTGCCAGCAGCCTAGTTGGCGGGAGGTACGAGCAGTACTTC. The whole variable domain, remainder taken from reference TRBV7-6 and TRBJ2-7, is GAGVSQSPRYKVTKRGQDVALRCDPISGHVSLYWYRQALGQGPEFLTYFNYEAQQDKSGLPNDRFSAERPEGSISTLTIQRTEQRDSAMYRCASSLVGGRYEQYFGPGTRLTVT.

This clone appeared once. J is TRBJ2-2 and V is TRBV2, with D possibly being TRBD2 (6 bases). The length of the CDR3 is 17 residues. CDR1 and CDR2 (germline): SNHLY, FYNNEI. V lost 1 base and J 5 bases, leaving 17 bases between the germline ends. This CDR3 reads CASSEGEATFITGELFF. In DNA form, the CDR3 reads TGTGCCAGCAGTGAAGGGGAGGCAACCTTCATAACCGGGGAGCTGTTTTTT.

This chain's CDR3 is CASSIRTGSAEAFF. CDR3 DNA sequence: TGTGCCAGTAGTATCCGGACAGGGTCCGCTGAAGCTTTCTTT. This chain joins TRBV19 and TRBJ1-1; 8 bases align to TRBD1. With 3 bases clipped from V and 6 bases from J, the junction kept 6 bases outside the gene matches. The CDR3 is 14 residues long. From germline, CDR1 is LNHDA and CDR2 SQIVND (reference sequence).

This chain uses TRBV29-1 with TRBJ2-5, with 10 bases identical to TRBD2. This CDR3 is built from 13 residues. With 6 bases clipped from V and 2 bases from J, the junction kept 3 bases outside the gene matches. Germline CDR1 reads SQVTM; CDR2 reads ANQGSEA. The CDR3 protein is CSVWTSGQETQYF. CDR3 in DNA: TGCAGCGTGTGGACTAGCGGACAAGAGACCCAGTACTTC.

The CDR3 DNA reads as TGTGCCAGCAGCTTAAATCAGTGGGGGCTGATTAACAATCAGCCCCAGCATTTT. This codes for CASSLNQWGLINNQPQHF. This sequence joins TRBV7-3 and TRBJ1-5; D is possibly TRBD1 (6 bases). In germline, CDR1 is SGHTA, CDR2 FQGTGA. The ends were cut back, 1 base at V and 3 bases at J, with 19 bases in the middle. The CDR3 is made up of 18 amino acids.

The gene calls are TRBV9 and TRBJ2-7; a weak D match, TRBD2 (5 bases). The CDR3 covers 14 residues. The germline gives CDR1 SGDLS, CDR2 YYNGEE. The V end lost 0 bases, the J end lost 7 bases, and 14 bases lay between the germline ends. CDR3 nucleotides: TGTGCCAGCAGCGTAGGGGAGCGGAATGGAGAGCAGTACTTC. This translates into CASSVGERNGEQYF.

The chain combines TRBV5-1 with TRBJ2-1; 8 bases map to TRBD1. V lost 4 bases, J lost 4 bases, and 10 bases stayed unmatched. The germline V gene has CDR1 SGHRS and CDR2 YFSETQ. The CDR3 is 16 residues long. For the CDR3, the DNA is TGCGCCAGCAGCGAGATCCGGGACAGGCCGTACAATGAGCAGTTCTTC. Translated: CASSEIRDRPYNEQFF. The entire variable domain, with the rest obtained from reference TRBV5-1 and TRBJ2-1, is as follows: KAGVTQTPRYLIKTRGQQVTLSCSPISGHRSVSWYQQTPGQGLQFLFEYFSETQRNKGNFPGRFSGRQFSNSRSEMNVSTLELGDSALYLCASSEIRDRPYNEQFFGPGTRLTVL.

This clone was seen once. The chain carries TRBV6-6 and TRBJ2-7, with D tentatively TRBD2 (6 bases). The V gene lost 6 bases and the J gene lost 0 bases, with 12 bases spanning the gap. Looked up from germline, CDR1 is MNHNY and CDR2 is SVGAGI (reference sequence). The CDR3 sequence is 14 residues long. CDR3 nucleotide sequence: TGTGCCAGCAGCTCCAGCGGGCCCTCCTACGAGCAGTACTTC. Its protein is CASSSSGPSYEQYF.

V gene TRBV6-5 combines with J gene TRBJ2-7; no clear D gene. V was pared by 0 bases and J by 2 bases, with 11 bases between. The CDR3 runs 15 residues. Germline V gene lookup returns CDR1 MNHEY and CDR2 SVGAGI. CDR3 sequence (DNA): TGTGCCAGCAGTTACTCCCCCAGGAACGCCTACGAGCAGTACTTC. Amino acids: CASSYSPRNAYEQYF.

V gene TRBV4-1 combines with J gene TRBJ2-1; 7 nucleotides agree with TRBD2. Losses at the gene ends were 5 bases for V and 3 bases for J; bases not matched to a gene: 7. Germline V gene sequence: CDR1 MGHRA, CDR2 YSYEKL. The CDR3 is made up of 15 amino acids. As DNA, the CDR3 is TGCGCCAGCAGCGGGGTGCGGGAGATCTACAATGAGCAGTTCTTC. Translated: CASSGVREIYNEQFF.

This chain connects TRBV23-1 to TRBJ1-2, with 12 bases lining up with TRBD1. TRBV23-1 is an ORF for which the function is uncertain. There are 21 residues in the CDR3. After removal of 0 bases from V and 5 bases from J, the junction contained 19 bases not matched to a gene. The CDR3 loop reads CASSQSGPGQGANGIRYGYTF. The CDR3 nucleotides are TGCGCCAGCAGTCAATCGGGACCGGGACAGGGGGCTAACGGGATCAGGTATGGCTACACCTTC.

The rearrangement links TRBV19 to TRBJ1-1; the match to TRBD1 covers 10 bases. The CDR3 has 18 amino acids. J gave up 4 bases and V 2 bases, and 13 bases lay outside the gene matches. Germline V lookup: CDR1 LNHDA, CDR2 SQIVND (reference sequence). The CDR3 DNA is TGTGCCAGTAGTATAAGGTCATCGGGACAGGGGATTCGCACTGAAGCTTTCTTT. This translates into CASSIRSSGQGIRTEAFF. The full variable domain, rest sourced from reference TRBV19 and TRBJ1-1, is DGGITQSPKYLFRKEGQNVTLSCEQNLNHDAMYWYRQDPGQGLRLIYYSQIVNDFQKGDIAEGYSVSREKKESFPLTVTSAQKNPTAFYLCASSIRSSGQGIRTEAFFGQGTRLTVV.

The DNA of the CDR3 is TGTGCCAGCAGTTTATCTGGGGCGCCCTACGAGCAGTACTTC. Amino acids: CASSLSGAPYEQYF. The V gene is TRBV28, the J gene TRBJ2-7; a weak D match, TRBD1 (5 bases). The CDR3 sequence is 14 residues long. Germline V gene sequence: CDR1 MDHEN, CDR2 SYDVKM. Trimming pared 1 base from V and 2 bases from J, leaving 9 bases between.

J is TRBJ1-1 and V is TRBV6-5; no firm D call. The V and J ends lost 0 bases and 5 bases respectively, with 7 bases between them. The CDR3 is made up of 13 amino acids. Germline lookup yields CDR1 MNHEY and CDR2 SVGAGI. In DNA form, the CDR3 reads TGTGCCAGCAGTTACTCCACGAGTACTGAAGCTTTCTTT. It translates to CASSYSTSTEAFF.

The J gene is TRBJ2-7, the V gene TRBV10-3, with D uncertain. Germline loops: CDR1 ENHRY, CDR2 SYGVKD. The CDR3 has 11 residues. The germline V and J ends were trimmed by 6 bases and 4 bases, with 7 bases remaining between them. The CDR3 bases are TGTGCCATCAGCCTCGGGTACGAGCAGTACTTC. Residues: CAISLGYEQYF.

CDR3 sequence reads: CASSLATGGRNTIYF. The CDR3 bases are TGTGCCAGCAGCTTGGCAACAGGGGGTCGAAACACCATATATTTT. The chain is built from TRBV5-6 and TRBJ1-3, with TRBD1 matching 8 bases. V lost 0 bases to trimming and J lost 5 bases; unmatched junction nucleotides: 4. The CDR3 extends over 15 amino acids. CDR1 and CDR2 (germline): SGHDT, YYEEEE. Full variable domain (remainder filled in from reference TRBV5-6 and TRBJ1-3): DAGVTQSPTHLIKTRGQQVTLRCSPKSGHDTVSWYQQALGQGPQFIFQYYEEEERQRGNFPDRFSGHQFPNYSSELNVNALLLGDSALYLCASSLATGGRNTIYFGEGSWLTVV.

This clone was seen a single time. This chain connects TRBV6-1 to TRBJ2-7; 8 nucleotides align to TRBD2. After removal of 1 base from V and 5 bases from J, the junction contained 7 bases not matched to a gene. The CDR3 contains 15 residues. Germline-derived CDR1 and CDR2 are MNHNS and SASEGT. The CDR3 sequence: CASSEERELIHEQYF. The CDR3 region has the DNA TGTGCCAGCAGTGAAGAGCGGGAGTTAATCCACGAGCAGTACTTC.

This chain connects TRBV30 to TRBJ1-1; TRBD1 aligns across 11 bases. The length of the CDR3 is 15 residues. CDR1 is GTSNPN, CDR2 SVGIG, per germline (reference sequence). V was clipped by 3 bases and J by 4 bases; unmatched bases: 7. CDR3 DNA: TGTGCCTGGAGCGACCTCGGGACAGGGGGCACTGAAGCTTTCTTT. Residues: CAWSDLGTGGTEAFF. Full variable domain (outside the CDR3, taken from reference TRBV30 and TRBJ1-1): SQTIHQWPATLVQPVGSPLSLECTVEGTSNPNLYWYRQAAGRGLQLLFYSVGIGQISSEVPQNLSASRPQDRQFILSSKKLLLSDSGFYLCAWSDLGTGGTEAFFGQGTRLTVV.

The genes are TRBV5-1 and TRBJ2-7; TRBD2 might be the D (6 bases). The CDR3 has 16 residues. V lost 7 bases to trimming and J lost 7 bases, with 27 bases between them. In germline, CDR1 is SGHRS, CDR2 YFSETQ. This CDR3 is CASQIFRDRAAGEQYF. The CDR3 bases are TGCGCCAGCCAAATCTTCCGGGACCGGGCTGCGGGGGAGCAGTACTTC. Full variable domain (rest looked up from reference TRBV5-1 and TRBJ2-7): KAGVTQTPRYLIKTRGQQVTLSCSPISGHRSVSWYQQTPGQGLQFLFEYFSETQRNKGNFPGRFSGRQFSNSRSEMNVSTLELGDSALYLCASQIFRDRAAGEQYFGPGTRLTVT.